The present T cell receptor beta chain was sequenced within a study of human T cells and chemical hapten exposure. Whole-study results and caveats: DPC sensitization left the count of TCRs above 1 in 1000 unchanged.

This clonotype was counted between two and nine times. Its antigen is not identified. CDR1 and CDR2 (germline): SEHNR, FQNEAQ (reference sequence). This CDR3 contains 14 residues. V dropped 4 bases and J dropped 7; count of bases not matched to a gene: 7. It was the library that attached unique molecular identifiers to individual cDNA molecules. TCRdb used MiXCR to reprocess the RACE reads, holding one entry per CDR3 protein. The sample contains about 300,000 distinct CDR3 sequences, around 5.5% of which appear only once. Regarding time point: pre-sensitization, week 0. Noted treatment: therapeutic diphenylcyclopropenone sensitization with weekly scalp DPC.

The TCR comes from a woman aged 18-30 years with alopecia areata. Some clones in this sample may be carry-over from other donors' samples. Here the sequenced sample was whole blood, taken in connection with sensitization to the hapten diphenylcyclopropenone (DPC). The chain is built from TRBV7-9 and TRBJ1-5; 7 bases map to TRBD1. CDR3 region: CASSSNRGGQPQHF. The CDR3 DNA is TGTGCCAGCAGCTCAAACAGGGGAGGACAGCCCCAGCATTTT.